Listed below are T cell receptor beta chains from one sample, sequenced in a study of CD8 T cells in ankylosing spondylitis. TCRdb analysed the 5' RACE reads with MiXCR anew, one entry per CDR3 protein. The table lists some 800,000 distinct CDR3 sequences, 12% of them singletons. Sequenced material: blood, either unsorted or a sorted T cell fraction (not recorded which). Receptors were obtained from a male donor with ankylosing spondylitis. CDR3s include the opening cysteine and the closing phenylalanine or tryptophan. Fields, in order: D gene, clone size, V gene, J gene, CDR3 DNA, CDR3 protein. D genes are given only for firm matches. Clone sizes are given selectively: once, few, many, or a class where the clone is expanded.

d_gene: -; abundance: few; v_gene: TRBV12-3/TRBV12-4; j_gene: TRBJ2-5; CDR3nt: TGTGCCAGCAGTTGGAAGGGACTCATTGCGGAGACCCAGTACTTC; CDR3aa: CASSWKGLIAETQYF
d_gene: TRBD2; abundance: -; v_gene: TRBV10-2; j_gene: TRBJ2-3; CDR3nt: TGCGCCAGCAGTGAATGGGTAGCGGGAGGTAAAGGGTCAGATACGCAGTATTTT; CDR3aa: CASSEWVAGGKGSDTQYF
d_gene: -; abundance: few; v_gene: TRBV7-3; j_gene: TRBJ1-5; CDR3nt: TGTGCCAGCAGCCTACAAGGGGACGGGCCCCAGCATTTT; CDR3aa: CASSLQGDGPQHF
d_gene: TRBD2; abundance: few; v_gene: TRBV5-1; j_gene: TRBJ2-7; CDR3nt: TGCGCCAGCAGCTCGGGGCAGCGGGAGATCTACGAGCAGTACTTC; CDR3aa: CASSSGQREIYEQYF
d_gene: -; abundance: -; v_gene: TRBV20-1; j_gene: TRBJ2-3; CDR3nt: TGCAGTGCCCCGTGGGAGACCAGCACAGATACGCAGTATTTT; CDR3aa: CSAPWETSTDTQYF
d_gene: -; abundance: -; v_gene: TRBV12-3/TRBV12-4; j_gene: TRBJ1-1; CDR3nt: TGTGCCAGCAGTTTCCGGGACGGATTAATCACTGAAGCTTTCTTT; CDR3aa: CASSFRDGLITEAFF
d_gene: -; abundance: few; v_gene: TRBV27; j_gene: TRBJ1-4; CDR3nt: TGTGCCAGCAGTTTCCACAGGAGGGGAAAACTGTTTTTT; CDR3aa: CASSFHRRGKLFF
d_gene: -; abundance: -; v_gene: TRBV15; j_gene: TRBJ2-5; CDR3nt: TGTGCCACCAGCAGAGATCCGGCAGGGCTGGAGACCCAGTACTTC; CDR3aa: CATSRDPAGLETQYF
d_gene: -; abundance: -; v_gene: TRBV5-1; j_gene: TRBJ2-7; CDR3nt: TGCGCCAGCAGCTTCCGGATCGTAGACGAGCAGTACTTC; CDR3aa: CASSFRIVDEQYF
d_gene: TRBD1; abundance: few; v_gene: TRBV7-2; j_gene: TRBJ2-6; CDR3nt: TGTGCCAGCAGTTATGCAGGGGGCGCTTATGGGGCCAACGTCCTGACTTTC; CDR3aa: CASSYAGGAYGANVLTF
d_gene: -; abundance: few; v_gene: TRBV7-2; j_gene: TRBJ1-1; CDR3nt: TGTGCCAGCAGCTTAGGGGGCCCGCCGGGCACTGAAGCTTTCTTT; CDR3aa: CASSLGGPPGTEAFF
d_gene: TRBD2; abundance: many; v_gene: TRBV20-1; j_gene: TRBJ2-7; CDR3nt: TGCAGTGCTCCGAAGCGGGGAGACTACGAGCAGTACTTC; CDR3aa: CSAPKRGDYEQYF
d_gene: -; abundance: -; v_gene: TRBV5-1; j_gene: TRBJ2-6; CDR3nt: TGCGCCAGCAGCTTGGACGGGACCGTTAGCTCTGGGGCCAACGTCCTGACTTTC; CDR3aa: CASSLDGTVSSGANVLTF
d_gene: -; abundance: few; v_gene: TRBV5-1; j_gene: TRBJ1-1; CDR3nt: TGCGCCAGCAGCTTGGAGATTTTGGGGAACACTGAAGCTTTCTTT; CDR3aa: CASSLEILGNTEAFF
d_gene: -; abundance: few; v_gene: TRBV7-2; j_gene: TRBJ1-2; CDR3nt: TGTGCCAGCAGCCTCAATTTGCTATATGGCTACACCTTC; CDR3aa: CASSLNLLYGYTF
d_gene: -; abundance: few; v_gene: TRBV29-1; j_gene: TRBJ2-5; CDR3nt: TGCAGCGTTCTTCCGGGGCCCCAAGAGACCCAGTACTTC; CDR3aa: CSVLPGPQETQYF